This TCR beta chain emerged from a study of blood T cell repertoires in COVID-19. Across the study: Acute and convalescent COVID-19 specimens originated in the United States, Italy and Spain. Sources were T cells, B-cell-depleted T cells, or PBMCs; the material itself was cDNA or gDNA.

Profiled with immunoSEQ multiplex PCR; TCRdb holds only in-frame clones, not every one. The sample yields 250,000 or so clones, over 80% seen once. This TCR derives from a woman aged 30 to 39 with acute COVID-19. What was sequenced was PBMCs or T cells enriched from blood (not recorded which).

The CDR3 nucleotides read TGTGCCAGCAGCTCGGGGACTAGCGGGAGGGCCCAGTACTTC. Protein sequence: CASSSGTSGRAQYF. The rearrangement uses TRBV11-2 and TRBJ2-5; 16 nucleotides align to TRBD2. Per the germline V gene, CDR1 is SGHAT and CDR2 is FQNNGV. This CDR3 is built from 14 residues. Trimming took 4 bases from V and 9 from J; bases not matched to a gene: 2.